This TCR beta chain was retrieved from a study of response to subunit inactivated influenza vaccine. MiXCR, applied by TCRdb to the RT-PCR reads, yields one record per CDR3 protein. This sample carries a few hundred thousand distinct CDR3 sequences, just over 20% of them seen once, and the ten largest clones take about 9.4%. This clonotype appeared many times. Its antigen is still unknown. This CDR3 is 15 amino acids long. Trimming cost V 6 bases and J 3 bases; bases outside gene matches: 7. Overall study findings and caveats: Every seasonal influenza vaccination brings in few new T cells, the authors suggested.

The specimen comprised PBMCs from blood, sampled 21 months after vaccination. The receptor's source is a man aged 45-69 years who received an inactivated influenza vaccine. J is TRBJ1-4 and V is TRBV12-3 or TRBV12-4, with 7 nucleotides matching TRBD1. Here the CDR3 DNA reads TGTGCCAGCAGCCTGCTCGGGACAGCTAATGAAAAACTGTTTTTT. This translates into CASSLLGTANEKLFF.